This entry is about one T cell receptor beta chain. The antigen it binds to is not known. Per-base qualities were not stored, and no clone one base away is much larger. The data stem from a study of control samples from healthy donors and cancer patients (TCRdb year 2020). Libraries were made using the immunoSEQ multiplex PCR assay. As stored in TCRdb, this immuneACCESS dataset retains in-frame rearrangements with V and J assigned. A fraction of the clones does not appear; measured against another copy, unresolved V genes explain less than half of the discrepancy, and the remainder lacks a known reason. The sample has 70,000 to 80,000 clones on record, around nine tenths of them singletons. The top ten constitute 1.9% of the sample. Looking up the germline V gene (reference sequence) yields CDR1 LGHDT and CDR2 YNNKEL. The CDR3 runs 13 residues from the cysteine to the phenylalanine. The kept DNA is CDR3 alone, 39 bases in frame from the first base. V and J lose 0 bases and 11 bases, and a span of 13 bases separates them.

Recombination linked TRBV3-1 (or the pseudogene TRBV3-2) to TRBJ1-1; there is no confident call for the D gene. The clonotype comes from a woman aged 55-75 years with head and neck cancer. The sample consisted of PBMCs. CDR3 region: CASSQDRGRQAFF. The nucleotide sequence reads TGTGCCAGCAGCCAAGACCGCGGCAGGCAGGCTTTCTTT.